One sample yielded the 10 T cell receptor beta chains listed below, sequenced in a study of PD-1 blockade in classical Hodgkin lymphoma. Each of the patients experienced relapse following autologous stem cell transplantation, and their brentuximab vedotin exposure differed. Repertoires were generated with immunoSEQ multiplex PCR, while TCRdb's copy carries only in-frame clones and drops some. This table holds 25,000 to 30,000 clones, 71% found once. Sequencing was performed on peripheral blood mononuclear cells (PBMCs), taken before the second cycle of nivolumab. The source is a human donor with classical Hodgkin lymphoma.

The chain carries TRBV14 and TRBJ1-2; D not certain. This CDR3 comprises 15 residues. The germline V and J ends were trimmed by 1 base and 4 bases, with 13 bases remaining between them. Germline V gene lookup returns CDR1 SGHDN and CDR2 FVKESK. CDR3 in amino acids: CASSQGDGSFYGYTF. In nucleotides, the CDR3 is TGTGCCAGCAGCCAAGGTGACGGCAGCTTCTATGGCTACACCTTC. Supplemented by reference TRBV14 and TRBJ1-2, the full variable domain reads EAGVTQFPSHSVIEKGQTVTLRCDPISGHDNLYWYRRVMGKEIKFLLHFVKESKQDESGMPNNRFLAERTGGTYSTLKVQPAELEDSGVYFCASSQGDGSFYGYTFGSGTRLTVV.

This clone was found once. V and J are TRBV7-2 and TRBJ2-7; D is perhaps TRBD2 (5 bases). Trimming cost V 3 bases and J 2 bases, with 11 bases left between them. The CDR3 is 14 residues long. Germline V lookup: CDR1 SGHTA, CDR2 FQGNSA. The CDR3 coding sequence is TGTGCCAGCAGCTTTGAGGGAAACGCCTACGAGCAGTACTTC. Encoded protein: CASSFEGNAYEQYF.

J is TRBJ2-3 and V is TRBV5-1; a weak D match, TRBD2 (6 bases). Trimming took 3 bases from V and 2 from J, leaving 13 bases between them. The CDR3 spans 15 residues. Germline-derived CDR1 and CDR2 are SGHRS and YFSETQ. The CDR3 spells CASSSGTGVTDTQYF. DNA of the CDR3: TGCGCCAGCAGCTCGGGGACGGGAGTCACAGATACGCAGTATTTT.

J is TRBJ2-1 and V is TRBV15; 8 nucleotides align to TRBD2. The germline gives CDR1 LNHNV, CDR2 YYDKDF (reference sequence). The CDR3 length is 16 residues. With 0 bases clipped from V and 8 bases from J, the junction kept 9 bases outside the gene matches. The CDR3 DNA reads TGTGCCACCAGCAGAGATTCGGGGGGGCCGTCTTATGAGCAGTTCTTC. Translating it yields CATSRDSGGPSYEQFF.

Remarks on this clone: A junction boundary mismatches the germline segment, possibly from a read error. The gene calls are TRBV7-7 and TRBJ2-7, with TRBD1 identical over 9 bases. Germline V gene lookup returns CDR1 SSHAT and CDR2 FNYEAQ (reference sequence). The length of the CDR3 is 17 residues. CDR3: CASSLGTGPQGSYEQYF. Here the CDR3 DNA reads TGTGCTAGCAGCTTAGGGACAGGGCCTCAAGGATCCTACGAGCAGTACTTC.

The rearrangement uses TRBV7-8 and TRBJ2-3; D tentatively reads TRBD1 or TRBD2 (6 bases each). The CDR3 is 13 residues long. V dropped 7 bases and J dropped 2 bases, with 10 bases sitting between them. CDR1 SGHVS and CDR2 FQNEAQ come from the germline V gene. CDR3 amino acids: CASITGATDTQYF. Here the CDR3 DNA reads TGTGCCAGCATTACGGGGGCCACAGATACGCAGTATTTT.

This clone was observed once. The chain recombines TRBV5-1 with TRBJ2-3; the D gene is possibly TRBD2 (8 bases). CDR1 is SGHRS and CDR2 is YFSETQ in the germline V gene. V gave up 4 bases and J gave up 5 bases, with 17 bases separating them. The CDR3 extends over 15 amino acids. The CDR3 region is CASSPREGAIDTQYF. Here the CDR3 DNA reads TGCGCCAGCAGCCCCCGGGAGGGGGCTATAGATACGCAGTATTTT.

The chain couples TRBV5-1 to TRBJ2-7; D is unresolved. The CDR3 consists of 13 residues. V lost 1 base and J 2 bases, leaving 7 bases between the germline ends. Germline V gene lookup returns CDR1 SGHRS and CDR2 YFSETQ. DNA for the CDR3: TGCGCCAGCAGCTTGCGGCCAACCTACGAGCAGTACTTC. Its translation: CASSLRPTYEQYF. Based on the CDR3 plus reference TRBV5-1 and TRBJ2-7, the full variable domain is KAGVTQTPRYLIKTRGQQVTLSCSPISGHRSVSWYQQTPGQGLQFLFEYFSETQRNKGNFPGRFSGRQFSNSRSEMNVSTLELGDSALYLCASSLRPTYEQYFGPGTRLTVT.

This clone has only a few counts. CDR3 DNA sequence: TGTGCCAGCAGCGTAGATCACCTAAATGACTACAATGAGCAGTTCTTC. It yields the protein CASSVDHLNDYNEQFF. The V and J genes are TRBV9 and TRBJ2-1, with D hard to call. CDR1 is SGDLS, CDR2 YYNGEE, per germline. V gave up 0 bases and J gave up 3 bases, with 13 bases separating them. The length of the CDR3 is 16 residues.

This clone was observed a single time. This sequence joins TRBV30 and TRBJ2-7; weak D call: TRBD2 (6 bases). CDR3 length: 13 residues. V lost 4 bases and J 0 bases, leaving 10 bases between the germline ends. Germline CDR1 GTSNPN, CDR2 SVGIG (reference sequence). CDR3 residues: CAWNLRGSYEQYF. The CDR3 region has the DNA TGTGCCTGGAACTTGCGGGGCTCCTACGAGCAGTACTTC.